Each of the 27 T cell receptor beta chains below was sequenced from the same sample in a study of shared clonotypes between healthy human individuals. Sequenced by immunoSEQ multiplex PCR; TCRdb stores in-frame clones only, minus some. The sample includes some 580,000 clones, about 96% of them seen just once. The sequenced material came from naive CD4+ T cells sorted from blood. Noted subset: CD45RA+ positively selected. The receptors were gathered from a woman in her twenties or thirties in good health.

This clone was picked up a small number of times. This chain uses TRBV15 with TRBJ1-5; the D is unclear. Looked up from germline, CDR1 is LNHNV and CDR2 is YYDKDF (reference sequence). Trimming removed 1 base at V and 11 bases at J, with 18 bases between. The CDR3 contains 15 residues. CDR3 protein: CATSRGPAKTSSQHF. For the CDR3, the DNA is TGTGCCACCAGCAGAGGCCCAGCTAAGACATCGTCCCAGCATTTT. Full variable domain (rest looked up from reference TRBV15 and TRBJ1-5): DAMVIQNPRYQVTQFGKPVTLSCSQTLNHNVMYWYQQKSSQAPKLLFHYYDKDFNNEADTPDNFQSRRPNTSFCFLDIRSPGLGDTAMYLCATSRGPAKTSSQHFGDGTRLSIL.

V usage is TRBV27 and J usage is TRBJ2-7; D perhaps matches TRBD2 (6 bases). Per the germline V gene, CDR1 is MNHEY and CDR2 is SMNVEV (reference sequence). Trimming took 1 base from V and 0 from J, leaving 13 bases between them. The CDR3 has 16 residues. This CDR3 is CASSLWGGVGSYEQYF. The CDR3 nucleotides read TGTGCCAGCAGTTTATGGGGCGGGGTTGGCTCCTACGAGCAGTACTTC.

CDR3 bases: TGCGCCAGCAGCCAGCCGACTAGCGGGAGCCACGAGCAGTACTTC. This encodes CASSQPTSGSHEQYF. The chain carries TRBV4-1 and TRBJ2-7; 12 bases fit TRBD2. This CDR3 spans 15 amino acids. After removal of 3 bases from V and 5 bases from J, the junction contained 5 bases not matched to a gene. Germline V gene data show CDR1 as MGHRA and CDR2 as YSYEKL.

The chain couples TRBV28 to TRBJ2-7; no definite D call. From germline, CDR1 is MDHEN and CDR2 SYDVKM. The V end was cut by 7 bases, the J end by 3 bases, with 10 bases between. This CDR3 contains 12 residues. CDR3 DNA sequence: TGTGCCAGCACCTCGGGTATCTACGAGCAGTACTTC. It encodes CASTSGIYEQYF.

The J gene is TRBJ2-7, the V gene TRBV11-1; the match to TRBD2 covers 7 bases. Germline loops: CDR1 SGHAT, CDR2 FQDESV (reference sequence). V trimming: 3 bases; J trimming: 3 bases; junction bases outside the gene matches: 11. The CDR3 sequence is 16 residues long. The CDR3 here is CASSLVRGSSIYEQYF. The CDR3 bases are TGTGCCAGCAGCTTGGTTCGCGGGAGTTCTATCTACGAGCAGTACTTC.

In DNA, the CDR3 is TGTGCTAGTGGTCTCCGAGAGCGGGAGAAAGCCTCATACGAGCAGTACTTC. It specifies CASGLREREKASYEQYF. This sequence joins TRBV12-5 and TRBJ2-7, with TRBD2 matching over 8 bases. The germline V gene encodes CDR1 LGHNT and CDR2 FRNRAP. The CDR3 covers 17 residues. J lost 4 bases, V lost 5 bases, and 16 bases had no gene match.

The J gene is TRBJ2-7, the V gene TRBV6-6; 9 bases match TRBD2. Germline CDR1 MNHNY, CDR2 SVGAGI (reference sequence). Trimming cost V 8 bases and J 5 bases; bases outside gene matches: 7. CDR3 length: 13 amino acids. DNA for the CDR3: TGTGCCAGCGCGGGACTAGCTTTCAACGAGCAGTACTTC. Protein sequence: CASAGLAFNEQYF.

The J gene is TRBJ2-5, the V gene TRBV28; D call uncertain. The CDR3 is 13 residues long. Germline assignment: CDR1 MDHEN and CDR2 SYDVKM. Trimming took 5 bases from V and 4 from J, leaving 11 bases between them. The CDR3 spells CASSRPDGETQYF. The CDR3 coding sequence is TGTGCCAGCAGTAGGCCGGATGGAGAGACCCAGTACTTC.

The V gene is TRBV2, the J gene TRBJ1-3; no reliable D call. Germline V lookup: CDR1 SNHLY, CDR2 FYNNEI. V was pared by 6 bases and J by 0 bases, with 9 bases between. The CDR3 is 14 residues long. CDR3 in DNA: TGTGCCAGCAGCTTGGGGATCTCTGGAAACACCATATATTTT. It specifies CASSLGISGNTIYF.

CDR3 region: CASSPRDRSTGELFF. The DNA for the CDR3 is TGTGCCAGTAGTCCCCGGGACAGAAGCACCGGGGAGCTGTTTTTT. The chain links TRBV19 to TRBJ2-2, with 7 bases matching TRBD1. The CDR3 totals 15 residues. Germline loops: CDR1 LNHDA, CDR2 SQIVND (reference sequence). V gave up 5 bases and J gave up 4 bases; unmatched junction bases: 7.

V is TRBV4-1 and J is TRBJ2-3; D possibly uses TRBD1 or TRBD2 (5 bases each). V lost 0 bases and J lost 2, with 18 bases in between. The CDR3 is made up of 18 amino acids. Germline assignment: CDR1 MGHRA and CDR2 YSYEKL. CDR3 DNA: TGCGCCAGCAGCCAAGAAAGGTTCGGGACGGGGCTCACAGATACGCAGTATTTT. This sequence encodes CASSQERFGTGLTDTQYF.

The V and J genes are TRBV25-1 and TRBJ1-4; no definite D call. Trimming shortened V by 8 bases and J by 5 bases, and 15 bases separated the two germline ends. In germline, CDR1 is MGHDK, CDR2 SYGVNS. The CDR3 extends over 14 amino acids. CDR3 loop: CASAERTENEKLFF. The CDR3 DNA is TGTGCCAGCGCCGAAAGGACTGAGAATGAAAAACTGTTTTTT.

V usage is TRBV5-1 and J usage is TRBJ2-1, with D unresolved. V was cut by 4 bases and J by 10 bases, with 15 bases left in between. Germline CDR1 and CDR2: SGHRS and YFSETQ. This CDR3 is 13 amino acids long. CDR3 sequence: CASSQTPMTEQFF. The DNA for the CDR3 is TGCGCCAGCAGCCAAACCCCGATGACCGAGCAGTTCTTC.

V usage is TRBV7-2 and J usage is TRBJ1-4; no firm D call. From germline, CDR1 is SGHTA and CDR2 FQGNSA. The V gene lost 6 bases and the J gene lost 0 bases, with 8 bases spanning the gap. The CDR3 runs to 14 residues. The CDR3 is CASRRVATNEKLFF. CDR3 sequence (DNA): TGTGCCAGCAGAAGAGTTGCAACTAATGAAAAACTGTTTTTT.

The V and J genes are TRBV4-1 and TRBJ2-1; D remains ambiguous. The CDR3 is 15 residues long. Trimming removed 1 base at V and 1 base at J, with 8 bases between. Looked up from germline, CDR1 is MGHRA and CDR2 is YSYEKL. CDR3: CASSQGAGSYNEQFF. The CDR3 coding sequence is TGCGCCAGCAGCCAAGGAGCCGGGTCCTACAATGAGCAGTTCTTC.

The rearrangement joins TRBV7-2 to TRBJ2-5, with D tentatively TRBD1 or TRBD2 (6 bases each). This CDR3 comprises 15 residues. The V gene's germline CDR1 is SGHTA and CDR2 FQGNSA. Trimming left V 0 bases short and J 3 bases short, with 11 bases between. The CDR3 DNA follows: TGTGCCAGCAGCTTAGCGTCGGGGGCGAAAGAGACCCAGTACTTC. Translation gives CASSLASGAKETQYF. The whole variable domain, filled in from reference TRBV7-2 and TRBJ2-5, reads GAGVSQSPSNKVTEKGKDVELRCDPISGHTALYWYRQSLGQGLEFLIYFQGNSAPDKSGLPSDRFSAERTGGSVSTLTIQRTQQEDSAVYLCASSLASGAKETQYFGPGTRLLVL.

About this clone itself: Other DNA variants within this sample encode the same CDR3. This rearrangement joins TRBV5-1 to TRBJ2-1; the match to TRBD2 covers 12 bases. This CDR3 is built from 15 residues. With V trimmed by 5 bases and J by 4 bases, 4 bases remained unmatched. CDR1 and CDR2 from the germline V gene are SGHRS and YFSETQ. The CDR3 spells CASSSTSGSYNEQFF. CDR3 coding DNA: TGCGCCAGCAGTTCGACTAGCGGGAGTTACAATGAGCAGTTCTTC.

CDR3 amino acids: CASSRAGNEQFF. CDR3 DNA sequence: TGTGCCAGCTCACGGGCCGGGAATGAGCAGTTCTTC. V and J are TRBV18 and TRBJ2-1, with D unclear. CDR1 and CDR2 (germline): KGHSH, LQKENI. This CDR3 has 12 residues. V lost 4 bases, J lost 7 bases, and 8 bases lay in between. Full variable domain (rest looked up from reference TRBV18 and TRBJ2-1): NAGVMQNPRHLVRRRGQEARLRCSPMKGHSHVYWYRQLPEEGLKFMVYLQKENIIDESGMPKERFSAEFPKEGPSILRIQQVVRGDSAAYFCASSRAGNEQFFGPGTRLTVL.

V gene TRBV18 combines with J gene TRBJ2-7; TRBD1 might be the D (5 bases). Germline-derived CDR1 and CDR2 are KGHSH and LQKENI. CDR3 size: 16 residues. V was shortened by 2 bases and J by 2 bases, with 16 bases between the two germline ends. CDR3 DNA sequence: TGTGCCAGCTCACCAGCAGGGTTCTTGGAGACCTACGAGCAGTACTTC. It specifies CASSPAGFLETYEQYF.

The chain joins TRBV10-3 to TRBJ1-2; a possible D gene is TRBD1 (5 bases). This CDR3 spans 16 amino acids. V was shortened by 0 bases and J by 8 bases, with 19 bases between the two germline ends. The V gene's germline CDR1 is ENHRY and CDR2 SYGVKD. The CDR3 reads CAISESVGQGARGYTF. CDR3 nucleotides: TGTGCCATCAGTGAGTCGGTGGGGCAGGGAGCGCGAGGCTACACCTTC.

In DNA form, the CDR3 reads TGTGCCAGCAGAGTGGGGGCTAGCGGGGACACCGGGGAGCTGTTTTTT. This translates into CASRVGASGDTGELFF. The V gene is TRBV7-9, the J gene TRBJ2-2, with 9 nucleotides matching TRBD2. The germline V gene encodes CDR1 SEHNR and CDR2 FQNEAQ (reference sequence). The length of the CDR3 is 16 residues. V dropped 6 bases and J dropped 3; count of bases not matched to a gene: 8. Full variable domain (remainder filled in from reference TRBV7-9 and TRBJ2-2): DTGVSQNPRHKITKRGQNVTFRCDPISEHNRLYWYRQTLGQGPEFLTYFQNEAQLEKSRLLSDRFSAERPKGSFSTLEIQRTEQGDSAMYLCASRVGASGDTGELFFGEGSRLTVL.

The chain couples TRBV6-5 to TRBJ1-1; no clear D. V was shortened by 0 bases and J by 3 bases, with 11 bases between the two germline ends. Germline CDR1 reads MNHEY; CDR2 reads SVGAGI. The CDR3 has 15 residues. CDR3 region: CASSYSGRRDTEAFF. For the CDR3, the DNA is TGTGCCAGCAGTTACTCCGGACGGCGGGACACTGAAGCTTTCTTT.

V is TRBV5-1 and J is TRBJ2-7; TRBD1 or TRBD2 may be the D gene (6 bases each). CDR3 size: 15 residues. Trimming cost V 4 bases and J 4 bases, with 18 bases left between them. Germline lookup yields CDR1 SGHRS and CDR2 YFSETQ. CDR3 loop: CASSHWAGEEYEQYF. DNA for the CDR3: TGCGCCAGCAGCCACTGGGCAGGGGAGGAATACGAGCAGTACTTC. Variable domain in full (rest from reference TRBV5-1 and TRBJ2-7): KAGVTQTPRYLIKTRGQQVTLSCSPISGHRSVSWYQQTPGQGLQFLFEYFSETQRNKGNFPGRFSGRQFSNSRSEMNVSTLELGDSALYLCASSHWAGEEYEQYFGPGTRLTVT.

The CDR3 region has the DNA TGTGCCATCAGTCACGAAACAGGGGCTGGGGCCAACGTCCTGACTTTC. As protein: CAISHETGAGANVLTF. The chain employs TRBV10-3 and TRBJ2-6; TRBD1 matches at 7 bases. The germline V gene has CDR1 ENHRY and CDR2 SYGVKD. The CDR3 contains 16 residues. Trimming at V came to 5 bases and at J to 2 bases, leaving 6 bases not matched to a gene.

Here the CDR3 reads CASSPFPGGVGLNEQFF. The CDR3 nucleotides are TGCGCCAGCAGCCCCTTCCCAGGCGGGGTGGGACTCAATGAGCAGTTCTTC. The chain is built from TRBV5-1 and TRBJ2-1; TRBD2 is a possible D gene (6 bases). V lost 4 bases to trimming and J lost 6 bases, with 23 bases between them. The germline V gene has CDR1 SGHRS and CDR2 YFSETQ. CDR3 length: 17 amino acids.

J is TRBJ2-3 and V is TRBV7-9; no reliable D call. CDR1 SEHNR and CDR2 FQNEAQ come from the germline V gene (reference sequence). Trimming left V 6 bases short and J 0 bases short, with 13 bases between. The CDR3 loop spans 15 amino acids. The CDR3 bases are TGTGCCAGCAGTTTTGACGGACCTAGCACAGATACGCAGTATTTT. As protein: CASSFDGPSTDTQYF.

This chain joins TRBV19 and TRBJ1-1; 7 nucleotides match TRBD1. Germline assignment: CDR1 LNHDA and CDR2 SQIVND (reference sequence). Trimming removed 5 bases from V and 0 bases from J; junction bases left unmatched: 9. This CDR3 is 16 amino acids long. CDR3 sequence reads: CASSGDHRGLNTEAFF. The CDR3 DNA follows: TGTGCCAGTAGTGGAGACCACAGGGGCTTGAACACTGAAGCTTTCTTT.